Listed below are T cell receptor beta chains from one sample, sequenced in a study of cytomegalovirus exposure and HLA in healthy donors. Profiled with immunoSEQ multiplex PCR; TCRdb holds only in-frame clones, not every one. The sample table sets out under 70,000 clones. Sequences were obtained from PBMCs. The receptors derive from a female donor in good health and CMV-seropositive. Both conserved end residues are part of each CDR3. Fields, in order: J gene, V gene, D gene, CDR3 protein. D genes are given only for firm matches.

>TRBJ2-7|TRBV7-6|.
CASSLAGQSYEQYF
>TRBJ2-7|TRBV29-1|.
CSVLRQTSYEQYF
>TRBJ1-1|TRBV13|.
CASSFRQWDTEAFF
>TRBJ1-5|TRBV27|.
CASSLQVFQPQHF
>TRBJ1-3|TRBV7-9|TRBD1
CASRAQGDSGNTIYF
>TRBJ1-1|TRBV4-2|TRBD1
CASSQVLGQGPNTEAFF
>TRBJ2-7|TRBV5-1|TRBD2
CASSLLAGGDYEQYF
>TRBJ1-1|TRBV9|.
CASSVEGGRGTEAFF
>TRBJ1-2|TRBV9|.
CASSKVLAGARYGYTF
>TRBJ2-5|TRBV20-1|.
CSASSQETQYF
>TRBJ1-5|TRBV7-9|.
CASSFSQDQPQHF
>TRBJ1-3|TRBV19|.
CASRGLGGSGNTIYF
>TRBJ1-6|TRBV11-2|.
CASSSQQRSPLHF
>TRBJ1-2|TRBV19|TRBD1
CASSRGQGANYGYTF
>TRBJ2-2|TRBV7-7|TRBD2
CASSSTSAGELFF
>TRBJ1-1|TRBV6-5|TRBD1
CASSYLLDRLNTEAFF
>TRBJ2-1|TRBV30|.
CAWSVQDYEQFF
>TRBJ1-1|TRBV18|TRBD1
CASSGQGDMNTEAFF
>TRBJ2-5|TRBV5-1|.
CASSLAPVPQETQYF
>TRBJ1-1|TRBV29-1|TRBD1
CSVEDRTHRGIDEAFF
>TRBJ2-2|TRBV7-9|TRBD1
CASSRQGSTGELFF
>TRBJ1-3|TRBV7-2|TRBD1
CASSSDRGNTIYF
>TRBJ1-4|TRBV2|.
CASSQEGFANEKLFF
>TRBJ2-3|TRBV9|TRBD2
CASSLRTSGSTDTQYF
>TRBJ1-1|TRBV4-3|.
CASSQDLEGTGTEAFF
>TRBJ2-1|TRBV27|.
CASREGRSSDNEQFF
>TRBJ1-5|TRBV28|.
CASSLVRGGNQPQHF
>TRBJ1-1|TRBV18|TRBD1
CASSLLSKRQGGWTAFF
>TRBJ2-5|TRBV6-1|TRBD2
CASSEGVLAGRYETQYF
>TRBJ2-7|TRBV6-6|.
CASRSRAGPYEQYF
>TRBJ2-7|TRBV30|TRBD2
CAWSIEVLSDGRNYEQYF
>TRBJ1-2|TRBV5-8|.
CASSLSPSRGYTF
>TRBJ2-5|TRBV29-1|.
CSGRNVRETQYF
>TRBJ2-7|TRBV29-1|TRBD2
CSATSADYEQYF
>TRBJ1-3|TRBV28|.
CASSSGISGNTIYF
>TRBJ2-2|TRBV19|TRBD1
CASSAGQGAGTGELFF
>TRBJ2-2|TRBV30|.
CAWSNYRSTGELFF
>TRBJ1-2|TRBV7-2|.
CASSQSTGYGYTF
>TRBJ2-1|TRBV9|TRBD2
CASRPGLAGGTADNEQFF
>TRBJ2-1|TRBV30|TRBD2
CAWSVLAGGDNEQFF